The text below deals with one TCR beta chain. CDR1 and CDR2 from the germline V gene are SGHNT and YYREEE (reference sequence). The CDR3 has 13 residues. Between the trimmed V and J ends, which lost 0 bases and 9 bases, there was a span of 13 bases. This entry belongs to a study of blood T cell repertoires in COVID-19. The cohort comprised adults aged 18 to 89 years residing in around 25 US areas. Methods used by the authors: Reference gene primers were amplified, and this amplification served to estimate nucleated cell counts. The table came from immunoSEQ multiplex PCR; TCRdb's copy has only in-frame clones and leaves some out. V and J calls and clone size are those listed in that table; D and trimming were worked out from the DNA. The sample shows a few hundred thousand clones, roughly 85% of them seen only once.

Sequencing was carried out using PBMCs or T cells enriched from blood (not recorded which). The gene calls are TRBV5-4 and TRBJ2-7; D is unclear. This sequence was found in a woman between 40 and 50 years old with acute COVID-19. CDR3: CASSLGHTERQYF. For the CDR3, the DNA is TGTGCCAGCAGCTTGGGGCATACGGAGCGGCAGTACTTC.